This T cell receptor (beta chain) emerged from a study of blood T cell repertoires in COVID-19. About the research overall: T cells, B-cell-depleted T cells, or PBMCs supplied cDNA or gDNA.

Under the authors' procedure: Researchers report that nucleated cell counts were estimated from reference gene primer amplification. Only in-frame clones appear in the TCRdb table, and some are missing; sequencing was by immunoSEQ multiplex PCR. The V and J calls and clone size were taken over from that table, and D and trimming were inferred from the DNA. Here the sample spans a few hundred thousand clones, less than 90% being singletons. CDR3 length equals 15 residues. With 0 bases removed from V and 2 bases from J, the gap between germline ends came to 10 bases. Germline assignment: CDR1 SGHRS and CDR2 YFSETQ.

The sample comprised PBMCs or T cells enriched from blood (not recorded which). This receptor was identified in a woman aged 30 to 39 who had recovered from COVID-19. The chain couples TRBV5-1 to TRBJ2-3; tentatively, D is TRBD2 (6 bases). CDR3 coding DNA: TGCGCCAGCAGCTTGGGCGGGGCGGTCACAGATACGCAGTATTTT. The encoded protein is CASSLGGAVTDTQYF. The entire variable domain, with the rest obtained from reference TRBV5-1 and TRBJ2-3, is as follows: KAGVTQTPRYLIKTRGQQVTLSCSPISGHRSVSWYQQTPGQGLQFLFEYFSETQRNKGNFPGRFSGRQFSNSRSEMNVSTLELGDSALYLCASSLGGAVTDTQYFGPGTRLTVL.